The 30 T cell receptor beta chains below all came from one sample that was sequenced in a study of cytomegalovirus exposure and HLA in healthy donors. TCRdb's copy holds only in-frame clones and misses some; the assay was immunoSEQ multiplex PCR. The sample lists some 73,000 clones, around nine tenths occurring once. Sequencing was performed on PBMCs. The receptors were gathered from a woman aged 18-29 years in good health and CMV-seropositive.

The rearrangement joins TRBV6-5 to TRBJ1-5, with 8 bases aligning to TRBD1. The CDR3 length is 15 residues. Germline V lookup: CDR1 MNHEY, CDR2 SVGAGI. V lost 5 bases to trimming and J lost 0 bases; unmatched junction nucleotides: 3. CDR3 region: CASSRTGFSNQPQHF. The CDR3 DNA reads TGTGCCAGCAGTCGGACAGGGTTTAGCAATCAGCCCCAGCATTTT.

The sample holds one count of this clone. V is TRBV4-1 and J is TRBJ2-7, with D possibly TRBD1 on 6 matching bases. The germline V gene encodes CDR1 MGHRA and CDR2 YSYEKL. The V end was cut by 5 bases, the J end by 2 bases, with 10 bases between. CDR3 length: 13 residues. The CDR3 DNA reads as TGCGCCAGCAGCGAGGGGGACACCTACGAGCAGTACTTC. It codes for CASSEGDTYEQYF.

This chain joins TRBV29-1 and TRBJ2-2; D remains unclear. V was cut by 8 bases and J by 5 bases, with 12 bases left in between. This CDR3 has 12 amino acids. Germline CDR1 reads SQVTM; CDR2 reads ANQGSEA. The CDR3 coding sequence is TGCAGCTCATACGGAGCGACCGGGGAGCTGTTTTTT. Amino acids: CSSYGATGELFF.

V gene TRBV2 combines with J gene TRBJ2-2; TRBD1 aligns across 8 bases. The length of the CDR3 is 15 residues. Germline CDR1 reads SNHLY; CDR2 reads FYNNEI. V shed 10 bases, J shed 5 bases, and the junction held 12 bases outside the gene matches. CDR3 amino acids: CATLEQGARTGELFF. DNA of the CDR3: TGTGCCACCTTAGAGCAGGGGGCTCGTACCGGGGAGCTGTTTTTT.

The rearrangement links TRBV7-9 to TRBJ2-1, with 7 bases aligning to TRBD2. This CDR3 spans 18 amino acids. In germline, CDR1 is SEHNR, CDR2 FQNEAQ (reference sequence). J lost 2 bases, V lost 4 bases, and 14 bases had no gene match. The CDR3 spells CASSSSSVGGRTYNEQFF. In nucleotides, the CDR3 is TGTGCCAGCAGCTCCTCCTCAGTGGGGGGGAGAACCTACAATGAGCAGTTCTTC.

The J gene is TRBJ2-5, the V gene TRBV2; unclear D gene. The germline gives CDR1 SNHLY, CDR2 FYNNEI. This CDR3 contains 13 residues. V lost 3 bases, J lost 5 bases, and 10 bases lay in between. The CDR3 DNA is TGTGCCAGCAGTGACACCGTCCAGGAGACCCAGTACTTC. Its protein product is CASSDTVQETQYF.

The V and J genes are TRBV27 and TRBJ1-1, with D possibly matching TRBD1 (5 bases). The CDR3 length is 11 residues. Germline V gives CDR1 MNHEY, CDR2 SMNVEV (reference sequence). V lost 4 bases and J lost 13, with 13 bases in between. CDR3 amino acids: CASSSHWGGFF. The CDR3 DNA reads TGTGCCAGCAGTTCGCATTGGGGGGGTTTCTTT.

This rearrangement joins TRBV7-9 to TRBJ1-2, with D possibly being TRBD1 (5 bases). CDR3 length equals 12 residues. V gave up 0 bases and J gave up 7 bases, with 6 bases separating them. Germline V gene sequence: CDR1 SEHNR, CDR2 FQNEAQ (reference sequence). The CDR3 region is CASSLAGAGYTF. The CDR3 coding sequence is TGTGCCAGCAGCTTAGCAGGGGCTGGCTACACCTTC. Variable domain in full (rest from reference TRBV7-9 and TRBJ1-2): DTGVSQNPRHKITKRGQNVTFRCDPISEHNRLYWYRQTLGQGPEFLTYFQNEAQLEKSRLLSDRFSAERPKGSFSTLEIQRTEQGDSAMYLCASSLAGAGYTFGSGTRLTVV.

This chain uses TRBV2 with TRBJ2-1, with 12 nucleotides matching TRBD2. From germline, CDR1 is SNHLY and CDR2 FYNNEI. The V segment lost 6 bases and the J segment 2 bases; nucleotides outside the gene matches: 5. The CDR3 loop spans 16 amino acids. The CDR3 DNA follows: TGTGCCAGCAGACTACTAGCGGGGGGTGCCTACAATGAGCAGTTCTTC. It yields the protein CASRLLAGGAYNEQFF.

This chain connects TRBV4-2 to TRBJ1-2; weak D call: TRBD1 (6 bases). This CDR3 is built from 13 residues. Germline V gene sequence: CDR1 LGHNA, CDR2 YNFKEQ. Deletions cut 1 base from V and 8 bases from J, with 11 bases between. This CDR3 is CASSQVWGRGYTF. The CDR3 region has the DNA TGTGCCAGCAGCCAAGTCTGGGGGCGAGGCTACACCTTC.

The V call is TRBV4-1, the J call TRBJ2-5; 8 bases match TRBD2. Germline-derived CDR1 and CDR2 are MGHRA and YSYEKL. Unmatched junction bases numbered 5, after V lost 0 bases and J lost 5 bases. CDR3 length equals 15 residues. The CDR3 is CASSQDGLAMETQYF. The CDR3 DNA reads TGCGCCAGCAGCCAAGATGGACTAGCTATGGAGACCCAGTACTTC.

V and J are TRBV29-1 and TRBJ2-2; possible D gene TRBD1, 6 bases. V lost 5 bases and J 3 bases, leaving 16 bases between the germline ends. Germline CDR1 and CDR2: SQVTM and ANQGSEA. The CDR3 runs to 15 residues. The CDR3 DNA reads TGCAGCGTTTCTGACAGGCTTAGAGACACCGGGGAGCTGTTTTTT. Protein sequence: CSVSDRLRDTGELFF.

This clone was counted only a few times. This rearrangement joins TRBV6-4 to TRBJ2-3; D not certain. Trimming stripped 5 bases from V and 4 bases from J, with 10 bases between. The CDR3 length is 13 residues. CDR1 is MRHNA and CDR2 is SNTAGT in the germline V gene. The CDR3 spells CASSLKDSDTQYF. CDR3 nucleotide sequence: TGTGCCAGCAGTCTAAAAGACTCAGATACGCAGTATTTT.

CDR3 amino acids: CASSPTVSGDEQYF. CDR3 in DNA: TGTGCCAGCAGCCCTACCGTGTCAGGTGACGAGCAGTACTTC. The V gene is TRBV27, the J gene TRBJ2-7; no definite D call. Trimming left V 6 bases short and J 5 bases short, with 17 bases between. CDR1 MNHEY and CDR2 SMNVEV come from the germline V gene (reference sequence). The CDR3 is made up of 14 amino acids.

The chain has TRBV18 and TRBJ1-1; no clear D gene. The CDR3 is made up of 14 amino acids. CDR1 and CDR2 (germline): KGHSH, LQKENI. Trimming took 5 bases from V and 1 from J, leaving 11 bases between them. The CDR3 region is CASSSSAGNTEAFF. The CDR3 bases are TGTGCCAGCTCATCCTCCGCGGGGAACACTGAAGCTTTCTTT.

The chain is built from TRBV5-4 and TRBJ1-4; 9 bases match TRBD1. CDR3 length: 14 amino acids. In germline, CDR1 is SGHNT, CDR2 YYREEE (reference sequence). Losses at the gene ends were 6 bases for V and 7 bases for J; bases not matched to a gene: 7. The CDR3 DNA reads TGTGCCAGCAAGGAACAGGGGGCTGGTGAAAAACTGTTTTTT. It is translated as CASKEQGAGEKLFF.

In this sample, this clone turned up a few times. CDR3 residues: CASSPLDTALEQYF. As DNA, the CDR3 is TGTGCCAGCAGTCCCTTGGACACCGCGTTGGAGCAGTACTTC. The gene calls are TRBV6-5 and TRBJ2-7; D perhaps matches TRBD1 (5 bases). CDR3 length: 14 residues. CDR1 and CDR2 from the germline V gene are MNHEY and SVGAGI. Trimming took off 5 bases at V and 7 bases at J, with 18 bases between the two ends.

The genes are TRBV19 and TRBJ2-3; D is ambiguous. The V end was cut by 3 bases, the J end by 0 bases, with 7 bases between. The CDR3 runs 14 residues. Germline V gives CDR1 LNHDA, CDR2 SQIVND (reference sequence). Here the CDR3 DNA reads TGTGCCAGTAGTATCGTCAGGAGCACAGATACGCAGTATTTT. It translates to CASSIVRSTDTQYF.

This CDR3 is CASSMYGRDQPQHF. CDR3 sequence (DNA): TGTGCCAGTAGTATGTACGGGAGGGATCAGCCCCAGCATTTT. The chain couples TRBV19 to TRBJ1-5; no reliable D call. This CDR3 has 14 residues. Germline loops: CDR1 LNHDA, CDR2 SQIVND (reference sequence). V shed 3 bases and J shed 5 bases, with 11 bases lying between them.

The chain links TRBV20-1 to TRBJ2-3, with 7 bases identical to TRBD1. The CDR3 has 11 amino acids. Germline CDR1 and CDR2: DFQATT and SNEGSKA (reference sequence). The V segment lost 6 bases and the J segment 10 bases; nucleotides outside the gene matches: 7. DNA of the CDR3: TGCAGTGCGAGGTTCGGGACAGCGCAGTATTTT. It translates to CSARFGTAQYF.

This chain links TRBV28 with TRBJ2-3; 9 bases map to TRBD2. Germline-derived CDR1 and CDR2 are MDHEN and SYDVKM. V shed 3 bases and J 1 base; nucleotides not matched to a gene: 5. The CDR3 is 16 residues long. CDR3 nucleotide sequence: TGTGCCAGCAGTTTGATAGCGGGAGTTCGCACAGATACGCAGTATTTT. Translation gives CASSLIAGVRTDTQYF. The full variable domain, in which reference TRBV28 and TRBJ2-3 provide the parts outside the CDR3, is DVKVTQSSRYLVKRTGEKVFLECVQDMDHENMFWYRQDPGLGLRLIYFSYDVKMKEKGDIPEGYSVSREKKERFSLILESASTNQTSMYLCASSLIAGVRTDTQYFGPGTRLTVL.

J is TRBJ1-2 and V is TRBV5-6; D remains unclear. The CDR3 runs to 15 residues. Germline V gene data show CDR1 as SGHDT and CDR2 as YYEEEE. Trimming pared 0 bases from V and 1 base from J, leaving 10 bases between. CDR3 nucleotides: TGTGCCAGCAGCTTGGCGAGCATCTTTAACTATGGCTACACCTTC. This codes for CASSLASIFNYGYTF.

The rearrangement joins TRBV6-5 to TRBJ2-2, with D unclear. The V end was cut by 4 bases, the J end by 8 bases, with 11 bases between. The CDR3 consists of 13 residues. In germline, CDR1 is MNHEY, CDR2 SVGAGI. CDR3 bases: TGTGCCAGCAGTTTTGGGCCCACTGGGGAGCTGTTTTTT. It codes for CASSFGPTGELFF.

The chain employs TRBV27 and TRBJ2-7; 7 positions match TRBD2. Germline CDR1 MNHEY, CDR2 SMNVEV (reference sequence). The CDR3 is made up of 13 amino acids. V dropped 2 bases and J dropped 3; count of bases not matched to a gene: 1. CDR3 sequence: CASSLGGGYEQYF. The DNA of the CDR3 is TGTGCCAGCAGTTTAGGCGGGGGCTACGAGCAGTACTTC.

This CDR3 is CAWSVLLAGMDTQYF. The CDR3 region has the DNA TGTGCCTGGAGTGTACTTCTAGCGGGGATGGATACGCAGTATTTT. This chain connects TRBV30 to TRBJ2-3, with 9 bases matching TRBD2. After removal of 0 bases from V and 6 bases from J, the junction contained 7 bases not matched to a gene. Germline assignment: CDR1 GTSNPN and CDR2 SVGIG (reference sequence). This CDR3 has 15 residues.

The J gene is TRBJ1-1, the V gene TRBV4-1; tentative D call: TRBD1 (5 bases). The V end was cut by 5 bases, the J end by 3 bases, with 10 bases between. The CDR3 covers 13 residues. Looked up from germline, CDR1 is MGHRA and CDR2 is YSYEKL. The CDR3 nucleotides are TGCGCCAGCAGCAGAGACAGAGACACTGAAGCTTTCTTT. Translating it yields CASSRDRDTEAFF.

The chain joins TRBV5-4 to TRBJ2-1; tentatively, D is TRBD2 (6 bases). The CDR3 runs to 14 residues. Germline values: CDR1 SGHNT, CDR2 YYREEE (reference sequence). Trimming removed 0 bases from V and 6 bases from J, with 10 bases in between. Written as DNA, the CDR3 is TGTGCCAGCAGCTTGGCCCTAGCGCGCAATGAGCAGTTCTTC. It is translated as CASSLALARNEQFF.

This clone has only a few counts. This chain links TRBV19 with TRBJ1-5, with TRBD1 matching 7 bases. This CDR3 spans 14 amino acids. Germline assignment: CDR1 LNHDA and CDR2 SQIVND (reference sequence). The trim removed 7 bases at V and 1 base at J, leaving 4 bases unmatched. This chain's CDR3 is CASTLTGSNQPQHF. The CDR3, as DNA: TGTGCCAGTACCTTGACAGGGAGCAATCAGCCCCAGCATTTT.

CDR3 sequence: CASRHTSGSSTGELFF. The CDR3 DNA reads TGTGCCAGCAGACACACTAGCGGGAGTAGCACCGGGGAGCTGTTTTTT. The gene calls are TRBV2 and TRBJ2-2, with 11 bases matching TRBD2. Germline V gives CDR1 SNHLY, CDR2 FYNNEI. Germline trimming cut 6 bases from V and 4 bases from J; bases unmatched to any gene: 7. The CDR3 sequence is 16 residues long.

The chain carries TRBV30 and TRBJ2-4; a weak D match, TRBD2 (6 bases). V lost 3 bases and J lost 0, with 12 bases in between. The CDR3 is 15 amino acids. In germline, CDR1 is GTSNPN, CDR2 SVGIG (reference sequence). The CDR3 region is CAWRDWGVAKNIQYF. In DNA form, the CDR3 reads TGTGCCTGGAGGGATTGGGGGGTAGCCAAAAACATTCAGTACTTC. Full variable domain (rest looked up from reference TRBV30 and TRBJ2-4): SQTIHQWPATLVQPVGSPLSLECTVEGTSNPNLYWYRQAAGRGLQLLFYSVGIGQISSEVPQNLSASRPQDRQFILSSKKLLLSDSGFYLCAWRDWGVAKNIQYFGAGTRLSVL.